Described below is a single TCR beta chain sequence and its context. This clonotype has just a few counts. Its antigen target is currently unknown. Base quality data are lacking; no much larger clone is found one base away. The CDR3 holds 15 amino acids from the cysteine to the phenylalanine. Only CDR3 DNA is held: 45 bases, read in frame from base 1. Trimming leaves V shorter by 5 bases and J shorter by 14 bases, with the junction holding 17 bases beyond the gene matches. This entry is derived from a study of early T cells in non-severe SARS-CoV-2 infection (dated by TCRdb to the early 2020s). Background on the whole study: TCR sequencing used bulk RNA from unsorted whole blood, so alpha and beta chains could not be paired. General study outcomes and caveats: Matching against VDJdb was skewed toward anti-spike CD8 responses, likely underestimated virus-specific expansions, and missed private and CD4 specificities.

Library preparation used 5' RACE. Sequenced using a NextSeq 500. To correct for sequencing error and PCR bias, the TCR library protocol tagged individual cDNA molecules with unique molecular identifiers. Sequencing covered both TCR alpha and beta chains, and within each sample the abundances of alpha and beta sequences were tightly co-correlated. As for the original processing: Decombinator V4 was used to perform V gene, J gene and CDR3 annotation of TCR sequences. TCRs were defined as expanded if a significant change between any two time points was detected under a Poisson model with p below 0.0001. Abundances of TCRs were expressed as counts per million after normalisation to the total number of TCRs sequenced in each sample. MAIT TCRs were defined by TRAV1-2 paired with TRAJ12, TRAJ20 or TRAJ33, and iNKT TCRs by TRAV10 paired with TRAJ18. VDJdb, accessed on 1 November 2021, was searched for TCRs annotated for CMV, EBV and SARS-CoV-2, and TCRs annotated for more than one antigen were excluded. TCRdb handled the public reads itself, with Q25 trimming in fastp and clone calling in MiXCR, and kept productive beta chains. CDR3 protein duplicates are merged, each entry listing the most common genes and DNA. TCRdb's processing, not the authors' own work, is the source of the V and J calls. In this sample the table shows about 15,000 distinct CDR3 sequences, about 5.4% of which occur a single time. Of the sample, approximately 6.6% falls within the top ten clones.

The study was a case-control design nested within a healthcare worker cohort in London, UK, with weekly nasopharyngeal swab PCR tests and blood sampling. Between 23 and 31 March 2020, the week of the UK lockdown, healthcare workers were enrolled and then followed up weekly for as long as 16 weeks. Sequenced material: whole blood, taken at baseline. The receptor comes from an adult who was a healthcare worker with PCR-confirmed SARS-CoV-2 infection or an uninfected control (not recorded which). The rearranged segments are TRBV12-3 or TRBV12-4 and TRBJ2-5; 10 nucleotides in the junction match TRBD2. Here the CDR3 is given as CASSPTSGEFGGEYF. Here is the DNA: TGTGCCAGCAGTCCAACTAGCGGGGAATTTGGAGGAGAATACTTC.